This TCR beta chain came from a study of T cell responses to AZD1222 COVID-19 vaccine. About the study: Combined were second doses at about 4 or about 12 weeks.

About this clone: Its matching antigen is unknown.

The V end lost 1 base, the J end lost 8 bases, and 20 bases lay between the germline ends. This CDR3 is 16 amino acids long. The germline V gene has CDR1 LGHNA and CDR2 YSLEER. Findings and limits, study-wide: Nearly half of spike-specific TCRs reportedly target variant regions that are unmutated in the B.1.351 and B.1.1.7 variants. Only after the peak T cell response were repertoires sampled.

Libraries were prepared by immunoSEQ multiplex PCR; TCRdb keeps only in-frame clonotypes and omits some of them. The sample lists 72,000 or so clones, 75% to 90% occurring once. The gene calls are TRBV4-3 and TRBJ1-2; D gene unclear. This specimen consisted of peripheral blood, obtained on day 0 of AZD1222 vaccination. The receptor's source is an adult in good health. The CDR3 region is CASSQGGVSHLGGYTF. CDR3 in DNA: TGCGCCAGCAGCCAAGGGGGAGTTTCCCACTTAGGAGGCTACACCTTC.